This T cell receptor (beta chain) was obtained from a study of cytomegalovirus exposure and HLA in healthy donors. Vbeta (60) and Jbeta (13) primers were used in the PCR. Assay used: immunoSEQ multiplex PCR; TCRdb lists only in-frame clones, some missing. Seen here are around 140,000 clones, 61% observed once, and the top ten hold around 1.9%. As concerns this clone: Its matching antigen is unknown.

Findings and limits, study-wide: A later analysis reportedly found that, within productive TCRs, an Asian-associated ancestry cluster had fewer N-insertions than the mean observed across the roughly 670 donors.

The specimen sequenced was PBMCs. This clonotype originated in a male donor in good health and CMV-seronegative.

This CDR3 is CASSEDRGHGYTF. The DNA for the CDR3 is TGTGCCAGCAGTGAGGACAGGGGTCATGGCTACACCTTC. The chain employs TRBV2 and TRBJ1-2; 9 nucleotides line up with TRBD1. The CDR3 is 13 amino acids. V shed 3 bases and J 6 bases; nucleotides not matched to a gene: 2. Germline loops: CDR1 SNHLY, CDR2 FYNNEI.